This T cell receptor (beta chain) was recorded in a study of immune cell composition in non-small cell lung cancer. Libraries were prepared by immunoSEQ multiplex PCR; TCRdb keeps only in-frame clonotypes and omits some of them. Of about 1,500 clones in the sample, around three quarters were seen once. The ends lost 4 bases at V and 1 base at J; junction bases unmatched: 3. In germline, CDR1 is MNHEY, CDR2 SMNVEV (reference sequence). The CDR3 sequence is 14 residues long. The clonotype originates from a human donor with non-small cell lung cancer. This chain uses TRBV27 with TRBJ2-5; TRBD1 agrees at 7 bases. The source material was lung tumor tissue. The CDR3 DNA reads as TGTGCCAGCAGTTCACGACAGGGCCAAGAGACCCAGTACTTC. As protein: CASSSRQGQETQYF.